This note documents a single T cell receptor beta chain sequence. The data originate from a study of cytomegalovirus exposure and HLA in healthy donors. PCR amplification relied on 60 Vbeta primers (plus 13 Jbeta primers). The data were produced by immunoSEQ multiplex PCR, yet TCRdb's version contains in-frame clones alone and is incomplete. The data show about 170,000 clones, about 82% seen once. The V end was cut by 4 bases, the J end by 3 bases, with 11 bases between. The CDR3 covers 13 residues. Germline V lookup: CDR1 SGHRS, CDR2 YFSETQ. This TCR was recovered from a male donor in good health and CMV-seronegative. Input material: PBMCs. The chain recombines TRBV5-1 with TRBJ2-7; a possible D gene is TRBD2 (6 bases). CDR3 loop: CASSLVGGYEQYF. The CDR3 DNA is TGCGCCAGCAGCCTGGTGGGAGGCTACGAGCAGTACTTC. The whole variable domain, filled in from reference TRBV5-1 and TRBJ2-7, reads KAGVTQTPRYLIKTRGQQVTLSCSPISGHRSVSWYQQTPGQGLQFLFEYFSETQRNKGNFPGRFSGRQFSNSRSEMNVSTLELGDSALYLCASSLVGGYEQYFGPGTRLTVT.